The rows below give T cell receptor beta chains drawn from one sample of a study of blood T cell dynamics during melanoma immunotherapy. TCRdb keeps only in-frame clones here, not all; method: immunoSEQ multiplex PCR. The sample consists of 7,500 to 10,000 clones, approximately 90% of them appearing once. Material: blood, obtained from a patient treated with checkpoint blockade. The source of these receptors is a human donor with melanoma. CDR3s include the opening cysteine and the closing phenylalanine or tryptophan. A D gene is named only where the DNA matches it firmly. Size values are once, few and many counts, or a class for expanded clones, and some rows have none.

v_gene	abundance	j_gene	d_gene	CDR3aa	CDR3nt
TRBV11-1	-	TRBJ2-2	-	CASSLEGYTGELFF	TGTGCCAGCAGCTTAGAGGGGTACACCGGGGAGCTGTTTTTT
TRBV11-3	-	TRBJ2-3	-	CASSSYTTPSRTDTQYF	TGTGCCAGCAGCTCATATACTACACCATCTCGGACAGATACGCAGTATTTT
TRBV14	once	TRBJ1-4	-	CASSPGLGFPNEKLFF	TGTGCCAGCAGCCCGGGGTTGGGTTTCCCCAATGAAAAACTGTTTTTT
TRBV19	-	TRBJ2-6	TRBD1	CASSTGQRSSGANVLTF	TGTGCCAGTAGTACGGGACAGAGGTCCTCTGGGGCCAACGTCCTGACTTTC
TRBV6-1	-	TRBJ2-1	TRBD1	CASSGGQGGNEQFF	TGTGCCAGCAGTGGGGGACAGGGGGGGAATGAGCAGTTCTTC
TRBV11-2	few	TRBJ2-2	TRBD1	CASSLAWTGFSGELFF	TGTGCCAGCAGCCTAGCGTGGACAGGGTTTTCCGGGGAGCTGTTTTTT
TRBV4-1	medium-sized	TRBJ1-1	TRBD1	CASSQEDSTGGGWNTEAFF	TGCGCCAGCAGCCAAGAAGACTCGACAGGGGGAGGCTGGAACACTGAAGCTTTCTTT
TRBV7-2	-	TRBJ2-1	-	CASRRPPGNEQFF	TGTGCCAGCAGACGTCCACCGGGGAATGAGCAGTTCTTC
TRBV19	-	TRBJ1-1	-	CASSIDPQGNTEAFF	TGTGCCAGTAGTATAGATCCACAGGGGAACACTGAAGCTTTCTTT
TRBV5-6	-	TRBJ1-3	-	CASSDPGSGNTIYF	TGTGCCAGCAGCGACCCAGGGAGCGGAAACACCATATATTTT
TRBV2	-	TRBJ2-5	-	CASSEGGGAETQYF	TGTGCCAGCAGTGAGGGGGGCGGAGCGGAGACCCAGTACTTC
TRBV5-1	-	TRBJ1-6	TRBD1	CASSLGTGPRAPLHF	TGCGCCAGCAGCTTGGGGACAGGGCCCCGGGCGCCCCTCCACTTT
TRBV25-1	-	TRBJ2-1	TRBD1	CASSELRGLYNEQFF	TGTGCCAGCAGTGAATTAAGGGGGCTCTACAATGAGCAGTTCTTC
TRBV5-4	few	TRBJ1-2	TRBD1	CASSRGQGRSNYGYTF	TGTGCCAGCAGCCGGGGACAGGGCCGATCTAACTATGGCTACACCTTC
TRBV5-5	-	TRBJ2-6	-	CASTPTTTSSGANVLTF	TGTGCCAGCACCCCGACCACGACTAGCTCTGGGGCCAACGTCCTGACTTTC
TRBV2	-	TRBJ1-2	TRBD1	CASSERGQGFENYGYTF	TGTGCCAGCAGTGAAAGGGGACAGGGGTTTGAAAACTATGGCTACACCTTC
TRBV5-1	-	TRBJ2-3	TRBD2	CASSLVLAGSTDTQYF	TGCGCCAGCAGCTTGGTTCTAGCGGGAAGCACAGATACGCAGTATTTT
TRBV4-1	-	TRBJ1-1	TRBD1	CASSQQGAGNTEAFF	TGCGCCAGCAGTCAACAGGGGGCTGGGAACACTGAAGCTTTCTTT
TRBV28	-	TRBJ2-7	-	CASSGSFYEQYF	TGTGCCAGCAGCGGCTCTTTCTACGAGCAGTACTTC
TRBV5-1	-	TRBJ2-5	-	CASSTREFETQYF	TGCGCCAGCAGCACCAGGGAGTTCGAGACCCAGTACTTC
TRBV19	-	TRBJ1-4	-	CASRGEGNEDEKLFF	TGTGCCAGTAGGGGAGAGGGGAACGAGGATGAAAAACTGTTTTTT
TRBV29-1	few	TRBJ2-3	TRBD2	CSYRLAGGTQYF	TGCAGCTACCGACTAGCGGGGGGGACGCAGTATTTT
TRBV27	-	TRBJ2-7	-	CASSFRGSYEQYF	TGTGCCAGCAGTTTCCGCGGCTCCTACGAGCAGTACTTC
TRBV6-5	-	TRBJ2-2	-	CASRRGSTGELFF	TGTGCCAGCAGACGGGGGAGTACCGGGGAGCTGTTTTTT
TRBV7-9	-	TRBJ1-6	-	CASSEGNYNSPLHF	TGTGCCAGCAGCGAAGGGAACTATAATTCACCCCTCCACTTT
TRBV11-3	once	TRBJ2-3	-	CASSPGTSDTQYF	TGTGCCAGCAGCCCCGGGACCTCAGATACGCAGTATTTT
TRBV19	-	TRBJ2-5	-	CASSRAGGETQYF	TGTGCCAGTAGTAGGGCCGGAGGAGAGACCCAGTACTTC
TRBV5-1	-	TRBJ2-3	-	CASSGTDNGAQYF	TGCGCCAGCAGCGGTACGGACAACGGGGCGCAGTATTTT
TRBV6-1	-	TRBJ1-1	-	CASSRRRYTEAFF	TGTGCCAGCAGTCGACGGCGGTACACTGAAGCTTTCTTT
TRBV6-6	-	TRBJ2-5	-	CASSSGEETQYF	TGTGCCAGCAGTTCCGGGGAAGAGACCCAGTACTTC
TRBV6-4	-	TRBJ1-1	TRBD1	CASSTGDRNTEAFF	TGTGCCAGCAGTACCGGGGACAGGAACACTGAAGCTTTCTTT
TRBV7-2	-	TRBJ2-5	-	CASSFRSGGETQYF	TGTGCCAGCAGCTTTAGAAGTGGTGGGGAGACCCAGTACTTC
TRBV2	-	TRBJ2-1	-	CASRVGGWNEQFF	TGTGCCAGCAGGGTGGGGGGCTGGAATGAGCAGTTCTTC
TRBV7-9	-	TRBJ2-7	-	CASSPSYEQYF	TGTGCCAGCAGCCCGAGTTACGAGCAGTACTTC
TRBV28	-	TRBJ2-5	TRBD2	CASSQTSGQETQYF	TGTGCCAGCAGCCAAACTAGCGGACAAGAGACCCAGTACTTC
TRBV7-2	-	TRBJ1-2	-	CASSPSPGFSSYGYTF	TGTGCCAGCAGCCCATCGCCAGGGTTTTCCTCCTATGGCTACACCTTC
TRBV5-1	-	TRBJ2-2	TRBD1	CASSQEGQGVTGELFF	TGCGCCAGCAGCCAAGAGGGACAGGGTGTAACCGGGGAGCTGTTTTTT
TRBV30	-	TRBJ2-7	-	CAWSVQYEQYF	TGTGCCTGGAGTGTACAGTACGAGCAGTACTTC
TRBV29-1	-	TRBJ2-7	-	CSAYRVPYEQYF	TGCAGCGCCTACAGGGTTCCCTACGAGCAGTACTTC
TRBV15	-	TRBJ1-5	TRBD1	CATSIDRGAYQPQHF	TGTGCCACCAGCATAGACAGGGGGGCGTATCAGCCCCAGCATTTT
TRBV10-1	-	TRBJ1-5	TRBD1	CAGRTGGGGNQPQHF	TGCGCCGGACGGACAGGGGGCGGGGGCAATCAGCCCCAGCATTTT
TRBV7-9	-	TRBJ1-2	TRBD1	CASSPSTGGPYGYTF	TGTGCCAGCAGCCCATCGACAGGGGGACCATATGGCTACACCTTC
TRBV19	-	TRBJ2-1	-	CASRPNGSPYNEQFF	TGTGCCAGTAGACCGAACGGGAGTCCCTACAATGAGCAGTTCTTC
TRBV28	-	TRBJ2-7	TRBD1	CASSAPRTGGYEQYF	TGTGCCAGCAGTGCCCCCCGGACAGGGGGATACGAGCAGTACTTC
TRBV18	-	TRBJ2-5	TRBD1	CASSVRTGQETQYF	TGTGCCAGCTCCGTCAGGACAGGGCAAGAGACCCAGTACTTC
TRBV21-1	-	TRBJ1-4	-	CASSKVRGGEKLFF	TGTGCCAGCAGCAAAGTTCGGGGTGGGGAAAAACTGTTTTTT